This T cell receptor beta chain emerged from a study of blood T cell repertoires in COVID-19. On the study more broadly: Acute and convalescent COVID-19 samples came from the United States, Italy and Spain.

This clone has a handful of counts. The table came from immunoSEQ multiplex PCR; TCRdb's copy has only in-frame clones and leaves some out. The table has roughly 300,000 clones, roughly 92% seen once; the top ten hold 2.2%. The CDR3 is 15 residues long. Trimming removed 4 bases from V and 0 bases from J, with 11 bases in between. Germline loops: CDR1 LNHDA, CDR2 SQIVND (reference sequence). The TCR was taken from a woman aged 25 to 39 with COVID-19, enrolled during active disease. The sequenced sample consisted of peripheral blood. The chain is built from TRBV19 and TRBJ2-3, with D maybe TRBD2 (6 bases). CDR3 protein: CASSRREPSTDTQYF. In DNA, the CDR3 is TGTGCCAGTAGTAGGCGGGAACCTAGCACAGATACGCAGTATTTT.